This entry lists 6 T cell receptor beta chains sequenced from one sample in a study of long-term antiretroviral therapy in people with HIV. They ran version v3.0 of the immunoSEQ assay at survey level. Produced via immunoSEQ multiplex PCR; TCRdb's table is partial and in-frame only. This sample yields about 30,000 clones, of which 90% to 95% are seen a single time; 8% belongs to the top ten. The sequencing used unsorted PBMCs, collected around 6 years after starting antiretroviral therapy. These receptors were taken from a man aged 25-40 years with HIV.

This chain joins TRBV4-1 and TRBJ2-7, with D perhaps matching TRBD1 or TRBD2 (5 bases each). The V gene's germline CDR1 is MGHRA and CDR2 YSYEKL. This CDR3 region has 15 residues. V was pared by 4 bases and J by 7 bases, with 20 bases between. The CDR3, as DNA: TGCGCCAGCAGCCTTTACCGGGACCTCGATGGGGAGCAGTACTTC. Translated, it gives CASSLYRDLDGEQYF.

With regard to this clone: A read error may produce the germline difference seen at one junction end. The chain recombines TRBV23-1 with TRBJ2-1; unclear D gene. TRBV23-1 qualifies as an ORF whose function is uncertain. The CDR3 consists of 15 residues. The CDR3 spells CASIPHGWSSNEQFF. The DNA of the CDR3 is TGCGCCAGCATCCCACACGGGTGGTCCTCCAATGAGCAGTTCTTC.

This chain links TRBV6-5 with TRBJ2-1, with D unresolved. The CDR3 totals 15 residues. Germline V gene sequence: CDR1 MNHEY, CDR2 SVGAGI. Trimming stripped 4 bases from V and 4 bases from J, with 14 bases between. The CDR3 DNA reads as TGTGCCAGCAGTTCGGCCATGGGGATTTACAATGAGCAGTTCTTC. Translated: CASSSAMGIYNEQFF.

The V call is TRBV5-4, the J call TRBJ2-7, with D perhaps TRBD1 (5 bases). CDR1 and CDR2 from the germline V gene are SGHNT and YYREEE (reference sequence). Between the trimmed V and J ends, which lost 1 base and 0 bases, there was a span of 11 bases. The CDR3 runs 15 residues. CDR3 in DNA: TGTGCCAGCAGCTTGTCGGACACAGCCTCCTACGAGCAGTACTTC. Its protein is CASSLSDTASYEQYF.

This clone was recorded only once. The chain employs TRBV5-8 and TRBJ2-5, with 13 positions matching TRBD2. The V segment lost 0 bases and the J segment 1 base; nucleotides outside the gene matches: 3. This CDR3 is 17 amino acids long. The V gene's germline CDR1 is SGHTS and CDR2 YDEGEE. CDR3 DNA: TGTGCCAGCAGCTTGGGACTAGCGGGGGGAAGCCAAGAGACCCAGTACTTC. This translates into CASSLGLAGGSQETQYF.

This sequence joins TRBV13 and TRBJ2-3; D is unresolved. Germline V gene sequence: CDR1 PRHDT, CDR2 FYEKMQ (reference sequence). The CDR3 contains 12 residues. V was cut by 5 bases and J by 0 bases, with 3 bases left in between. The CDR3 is CASSGSTDTQYF. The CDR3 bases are TGTGCCAGCAGCGGCAGCACAGATACGCAGTATTTT.